This TCR beta chain was found in a study of response to subunit inactivated influenza vaccine. TCRdb re-called the RT-PCR reads through MiXCR, storing one row per CDR3 protein. The data hold roughly 650,000 distinct CDR3 sequences, with approximately 14% observed a single time. V was pared by 9 bases and J by 2 bases, with 22 bases between. The CDR3 covers 16 residues. Germline V gene data show CDR1 as LGHNA and CDR2 as YNFKEQ. The chain has TRBV4-2 and TRBJ2-5; D perhaps matches TRBD2 (5 bases). Sequenced material: PBMCs from blood, taken approximately 13 days after vaccination. The origin of this receptor is a man aged 50 or older who received an inactivated influenza vaccine. As DNA, the CDR3 is TGTGCCAGGGGCCCTGGGAAGTTGAGAGGGCAAGAGACCCAGTACTTC. Translation: CARGPGKLRGQETQYF.